The present TCR beta chain was sequenced within a study of cytomegalovirus exposure and HLA in healthy donors (dated by TCRdb to between 2016 and 2019). Broadly, across the study: In an earlier analysis of 550 to 750 of the donors, about 270 Gb of sequence data and 117 million unique TCR beta sequences from about 180 million T cells were reported. Rather than drawing on any new phenotypic data, the later analysis identified candidate immune exposures from TCR beta sequences and the way those sequences occurred across donors. Among the roughly 390 genotyped donors, about 85% belonged to the genetic ancestry cluster associated with self-reported Caucasian donors. About five DR-DQ haplotypes were handled as single units for association and clustering, since linkage in the cohort was strong. HLA typing covered class I and class II loci at four-digit resolution. Along with the roughly 670-subject first cohort, a separate validation cohort of over a hundred different subjects was used. Donor age, sex, ethnicity and CMV serostatus were collected together with the repertoire data. Using immunosequencing, the study profiled T cell repertoires from 666 subjects and related those repertoires to cytomegalovirus serostatus. The aim of the study was to test whether cataloging public T cell receptors could identify signatures of past pathogen exposure. A later genetic analysis took genome-wide SNP genotypes for about 55% of the 666 donors and used that subset as a discovery cohort. A later analysis re-analyzed previously published TCR beta repertoires from roughly 690 donors and added high-resolution HLA genotyping to study TCR occurrence patterns. Approximately 310 gigabases of sequencing data and 91 million or so unique TCR sequences made up an early release that covered around 640 HLA-typed donors. Every repertoire in the discovery cohort had been generated on one and the same sequencing platform. An earlier analysis of a few hundred of the donors applied high-throughput TCR beta sequencing to assess whether each TCR beta V gene segment acted as functional or pseudogenic. The number of typed donors differed by locus: 629-630 for A, B, C, DRB1 and DQB1; approximately 520 for DQA1; over 600 for DPA1; and some 430 for DPB1. To predict cytomegalovirus infection status, the study brought together high-throughput TCR immunosequencing, statistical association of individual TCRs with disease status, and machine learning. Among around 400 genotyped donors of the cohort, an average of about 220,000 unique TCR beta nucleotide sequences was sequenced per donor, of which roughly 17% were non-productive.

This clone showed up just a few times. The clone's antigen remains unknown. No base-level quality is on record; no much larger clone is a single base apart. In total, more than 500 healthy bone marrow donors made up the cohort. Cohort members were all nominally healthy when sampled, although unrecorded immune exposures were likely present. The donor tested CMV seronegative and was one of the 352 seronegative cohort members. A peripheral blood sample was collected from each donor, and TCR beta sequencing was performed on peripheral blood mononuclear cells. The Qiagen DNeasy Blood Extraction Kit was used to extract genomic DNA from the blood cell samples. The library was produced with the immunoSEQ multiplex PCR assay. The multiplex PCR relied on a mix of 60 forward primers for TCR Vbeta segments and 13 reverse primers for TCR Jbeta segments. Amplification of the CDR3 region of rearranged TCR beta genes was performed with a multiplex PCR assay on genomic DNA. Amplified TCR beta libraries were sequenced as 87-base-pair reads on the Illumina HiSeq System. The paper's processing steps were these. A later analysis tallied approximately 87 million unique TCR beta chains across the 700 or so repertoires, and around 10 million of those chains were shared by two or more donors. To remove PCR and sequencing errors, raw reads were error-corrected and collapsed into unique sequences using a nearest-neighbor algorithm that merged closely related sequences. CDR3 sequences were aligned to IMGT reference sequences to assign V, D and J gene segments. For a sequence to be retained, at least a six-nucleotide match to both a V gene segment and a J gene segment was required. A rearrangement was called productive if the CDR3 had no stop codons and remained in frame with V and J, and every other rearrangement was called non-productive. Following IMGT convention, CDR3 was defined as the stretch from the second conserved V-encoded cysteine up to the conserved J-encoded phenylalanine. The earlier analysis of roughly 590 of the donors excluded sequences that lacked an unambiguous match to a single V gene segment. In an earlier analysis of about 590 of the donors, a V segment was called functional when productive rearrangements were above 56.7%, and segregating when the standard deviation between donors exceeded 5%. To diagnose cytomegalovirus status from the catalog of TCR beta chain sequences, a statistical classification framework was built. V and J gene assignment, in a later analysis, came from comparing TCR nucleotide sequences with IMGT/GENE-DB human TR gene sequences. The TCRdist pipeline was used in a later analysis to assign CDR3 sequences and most-parsimonious VDJ recombination scenarios. In a later analysis, each TCR beta chain was defined by its CDR3 amino acid sequence together with its V-gene family, and reads without a unique V-gene family were excluded. As a way to deal with suspected cross-contamination and a sequencing artifact, a later analysis dropped 450 to 600 nucleotide sequences that were highly shared and had low generation probability. For each public chain, a later analysis derived a clonal expansion index from normalized ranks of inferred template counts within each repertoire. In a later analysis, generation probabilities were computed using a VDJ recombination model fitted to out-of-frame rearrangements, and the results were checked against IGoR. A later analysis scored TCR-TCR, TCR-HLA and TCR-CMV co-occurrence with hypergeometric tests, applying a repertoire-size bias correction to TCR pairs. To estimate false discovery rates, a later analysis permuted the HLA or CMV assignments 20 times. In a later analysis, co-occurring TCRs were grouped using DBSCAN, with TCRdist sequence similarity added in when clustering inside HLA-allele-positive subsets. Co-occurrence clustering excluded repertoires with fewer than 30,000 or more than 120,000 public chains, plus five with anomalous nucleotide sharing. TCRdb took over this immuneACCESS table, retaining in-frame rearrangements with V and J assigned. Such tables are incomplete; in checked studies, under half of the missing clones stem from an unresolved V gene, and the remainder is unexplained. The V and J calls and the clone size are those of that table, but D and trimming were determined from the DNA. The sample table holds roughly 100,000 clones, of which over 70% were seen once. The biggest ten clones account for 1% to 1.5% of the sample.

The germline V gene (reference sequence) specifies SGHNT as CDR1 and YYREEE as CDR2. The CDR3, cysteine through phenylalanine, is 14 amino acids long. Only the CDR3 region is kept as DNA, spanning 42 bases read in frame from base 1. V is cut back by 3 bases and J by 5 bases, with 3 bases in the junction unmatched. Overall study results and their limits: In a later analysis, the rate of TCR association differed among HLA loci, with DRB1 alleles having the most associated TCRs and HLA-C alleles having the fewest. A later analysis found that HLA-associated TCR beta chains were more clonally expanded and had lower generation probabilities than equally common non-associated chains. In vitro tests confirmed that three of the cytomegalovirus-associated TCR beta chains recognize cytomegalovirus antigens. According to the authors, the approach could potentially be generalized to other disease states and immunological phenotypes. In a later analysis, several top co-occurrence clusters were reported to appear linked to parvovirus B19, influenza, CMV and Epstein-Barr virus. Only TCR beta chains were sequenced in this cohort, and the absence of alpha or paired-chain data limited detectable features. According to a later genetic analysis, donors in an Asian-associated ancestry cluster had fewer N-insertions in productive TCRs than the approximately 690-donor mean. A later genetic analysis associated a missense DCLRE1C variant with V-gene and J-gene trimming of TCR beta chains, and an independent cohort replicated the association. In a later analysis, most CMV-associated TCR beta chains were found to appear HLA-restricted, with HLA associations seemingly driven largely by CMV exposure. Because counts were too low, 15 to 20 rarely observed V segments, including chromosome 9 orphons, were left out of the earlier analysis of 500 to 750 of the donors. For the cohort, immune exposure information was limited to CMV serostatus. A further reported finding was that TCR beta sequences accurately predicted the HLA-A and HLA-B alleles for most subjects in the first cohort. In both the original and validation cohorts, the classifier was reported to diagnose cytomegalovirus status with high specificity and sensitivity. Because HLA typing was missing for some donors at each locus, association tests included only the typed subset. The sequencing pipeline was judged likely to have produced a cluster of highly shared sequence variants as a technical artifact. Most TCR sequences were seen in very few donors, while some public TCRs were found in many individuals. Presence/absence analyses assumed roughly uniform sequencing depth across donors, an assumption that may not hold. Some IMGT-functional V segments, including TRBV6-2 and TRBV6-3, could not be distinguished by the 87-base-pair reads and were therefore excluded. Correlated functional status among segregating V segments might be attributable to linkage disequilibrium, but an unknown experimental factor could not be ruled out. Broadly in line with IMGT annotations, most TCR beta V segments showed up in productive rearrangements about 90% or about 30% of the time in an earlier analysis of approximately 640 of the donors. When HLA alleles, especially DR and DQ, strongly co-occurred, attributing TCR associations to individual alleles was difficult. In the study, around 150 TCR beta chains were listed as associated with cytomegalovirus. A later analysis associated approximately 17,000 TCR beta sequences with specific HLA alleles at a false discovery rate of 0.05.

The V gene is TRBV5-4 and the J gene is TRBJ1-1; the central 11 bases match TRBD1. The source of this sequence is a man between 40 and 49 years old in good health and CMV-seronegative. Sequencing was carried out using PBMCs. The sequenced DNA is TGTGCCAGCAGCTCGGACAGGGGGCTGACTGAAGCTTTCTTT. This gives the protein CASSSDRGLTEAFF.